This T cell receptor beta chain was captured in a study of blood T cell repertoires in COVID-19. Study-level background: The United States, Italy and Spain supplied acute and convalescent COVID-19 samples. Sources were T cells, B-cell-depleted T cells, or PBMCs; the material itself was cDNA or gDNA.

The germline V gene encodes CDR1 SQVTM and CDR2 ANQGSEA. The J segment lost 1 base and the V segment lost 7 bases, leaving 4 bases of the junction unmatched. The length of the CDR3 is 13 residues. The protocol was immunoSEQ multiplex PCR, while the TCRdb copy is restricted to in-frame clones and leaves out a portion. The table lists about 390,000 clones, approximately 89% of them singletons, with about 2.3% in the top ten. The rearrangement uses TRBV29-1 and TRBJ1-1; TRBD1 matches at 9 bases. The TCR comes from a woman aged 55-70 years with COVID-19, enrolled during active disease. The sequencing input was peripheral blood. The CDR3 DNA is TGCAGCGCTGTGACAGGGGGGAACACTGAAGCTTTCTTT. Amino acid sequence: CSAVTGGNTEAFF.